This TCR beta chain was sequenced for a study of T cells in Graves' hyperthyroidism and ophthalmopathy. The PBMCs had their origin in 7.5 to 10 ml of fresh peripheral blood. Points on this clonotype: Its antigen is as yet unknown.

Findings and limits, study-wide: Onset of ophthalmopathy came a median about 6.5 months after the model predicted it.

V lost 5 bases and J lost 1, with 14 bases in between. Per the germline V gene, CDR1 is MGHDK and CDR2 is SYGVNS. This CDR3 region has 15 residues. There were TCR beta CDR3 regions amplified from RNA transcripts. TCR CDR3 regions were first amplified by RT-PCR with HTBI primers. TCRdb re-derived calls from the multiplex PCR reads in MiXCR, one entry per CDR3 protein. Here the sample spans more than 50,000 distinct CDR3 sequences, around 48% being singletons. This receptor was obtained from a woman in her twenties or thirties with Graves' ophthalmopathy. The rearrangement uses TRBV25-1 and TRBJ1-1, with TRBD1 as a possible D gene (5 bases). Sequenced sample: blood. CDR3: CASSFGGSTNTEAFF. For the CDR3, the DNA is TGTGCCAGCAGTTTCGGGGGATCTACGAACACTGAAGCTTTCTTT.